Sequencing of this T cell receptor beta chain was carried out in a study of T-cell reconstitution after alpha-beta-depleted transplantation in children. The study's findings and limits: By about two months after transplant, alpha-beta T cells reportedly arose from several hundred graft clones that had expanded. T-cell counts and diversity at one year post-transplant came mainly from newly produced T cells. The high TCRbeta diversity at day 60 in some patients came from surviving recipient T cells and thymic progenitors.

Preparation of the TCRbeta library involved a method that used unique molecular identifiers. TCRdb re-derived calls from the PCR reads in MiXCR, one entry per CDR3 protein. The sample lists around 450,000 distinct CDR3 sequences; approximately 10% were seen once. There are many counts of this clonotype. Its antigen remains unidentified. The specimen was PBMCs, collected before TCRalphabeta/CD19-depleted stem cell transplant. The receptor's source is a child aged 2 to 15 with inherited bone marrow failure, due to receive a stem cell transplant.

CDR3: CSAQQTLTYEQYF. The CDR3 coding sequence is TGCAGCGCGCAGCAGACGCTAACCTACGAGCAGTACTTC. The chain recombines TRBV29-1 with TRBJ2-7; D is unclear. There are 13 residues in the CDR3. Germline CDR1 and CDR2: SQVTM and ANQGSEA. V lost 7 bases and J 2 bases, leaving 15 bases between the germline ends.